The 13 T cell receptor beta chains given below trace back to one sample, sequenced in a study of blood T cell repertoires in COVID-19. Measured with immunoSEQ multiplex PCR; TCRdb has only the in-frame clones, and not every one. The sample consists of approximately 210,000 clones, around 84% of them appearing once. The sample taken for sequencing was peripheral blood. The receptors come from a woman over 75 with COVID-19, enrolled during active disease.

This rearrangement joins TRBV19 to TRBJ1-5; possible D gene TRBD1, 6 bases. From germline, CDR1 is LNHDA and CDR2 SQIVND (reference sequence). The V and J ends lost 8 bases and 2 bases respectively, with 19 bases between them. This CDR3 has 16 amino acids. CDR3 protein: CASQDSGGSGNQPQHF. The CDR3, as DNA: TGTGCCAGTCAGGACAGCGGGGGCTCGGGCAATCAGCCCCAGCATTTT. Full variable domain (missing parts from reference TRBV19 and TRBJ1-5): DGGITQSPKYLFRKEGQNVTLSCEQNLNHDAMYWYRQDPGQGLRLIYYSQIVNDFQKGDIAEGYSVSREKKESFPLTVTSAQKNPTAFYLCASQDSGGSGNQPQHFGDGTRLSIL.

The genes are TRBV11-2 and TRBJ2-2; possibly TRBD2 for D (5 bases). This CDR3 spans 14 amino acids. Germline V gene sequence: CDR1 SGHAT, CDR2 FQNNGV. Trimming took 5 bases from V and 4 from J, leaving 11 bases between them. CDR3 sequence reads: CASSLYGSTGELFF. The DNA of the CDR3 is TGTGCCAGCAGCCTCTATGGGAGCACCGGGGAGCTGTTTTTT.

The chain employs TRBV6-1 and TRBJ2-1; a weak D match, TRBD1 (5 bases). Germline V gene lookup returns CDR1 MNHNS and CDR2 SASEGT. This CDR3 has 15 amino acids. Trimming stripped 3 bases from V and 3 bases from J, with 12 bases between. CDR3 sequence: CASSDPVQGYNEQFF. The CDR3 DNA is TGTGCCAGCAGTGATCCTGTGCAGGGCTACAATGAGCAGTTCTTC.

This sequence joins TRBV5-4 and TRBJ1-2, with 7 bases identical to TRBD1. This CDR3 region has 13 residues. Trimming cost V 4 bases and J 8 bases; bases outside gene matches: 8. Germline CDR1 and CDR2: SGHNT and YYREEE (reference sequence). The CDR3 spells CASSLEGARGYTF. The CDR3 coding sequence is TGTGCCAGCAGCCTCGAGGGGGCGAGGGGCTACACCTTC.

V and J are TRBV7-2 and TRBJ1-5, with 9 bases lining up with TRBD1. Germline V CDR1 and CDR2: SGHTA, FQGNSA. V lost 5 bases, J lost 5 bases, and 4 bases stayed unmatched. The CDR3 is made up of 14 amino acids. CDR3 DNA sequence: TGTGCCAGCAGCCCCTGGACAGGGGATCAGCCCCAGCATTTT. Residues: CASSPWTGDQPQHF.

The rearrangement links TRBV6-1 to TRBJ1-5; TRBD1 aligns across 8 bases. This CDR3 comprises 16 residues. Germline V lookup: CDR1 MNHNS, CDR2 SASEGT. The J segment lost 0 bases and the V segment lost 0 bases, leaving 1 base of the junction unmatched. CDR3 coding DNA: TGTGCCAGCAGTGAAGCGGGACAGGATAGCAATCAGCCCCAGCATTTT. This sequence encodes CASSEAGQDSNQPQHF.

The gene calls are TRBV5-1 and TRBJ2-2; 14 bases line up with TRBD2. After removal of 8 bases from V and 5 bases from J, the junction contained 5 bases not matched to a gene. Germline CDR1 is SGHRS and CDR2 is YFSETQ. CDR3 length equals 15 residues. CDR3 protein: CASGTSGGVTGELFF. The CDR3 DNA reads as TGCGCCAGTGGGACTAGCGGGGGAGTAACCGGGGAGCTGTTTTTT.

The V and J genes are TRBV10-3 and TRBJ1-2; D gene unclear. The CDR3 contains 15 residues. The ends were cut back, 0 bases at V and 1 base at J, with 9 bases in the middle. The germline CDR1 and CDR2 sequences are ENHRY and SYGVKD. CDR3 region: CAISESGLRNYGYTF. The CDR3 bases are TGTGCCATCAGTGAGTCCGGACTGCGTAACTATGGCTACACCTTC.

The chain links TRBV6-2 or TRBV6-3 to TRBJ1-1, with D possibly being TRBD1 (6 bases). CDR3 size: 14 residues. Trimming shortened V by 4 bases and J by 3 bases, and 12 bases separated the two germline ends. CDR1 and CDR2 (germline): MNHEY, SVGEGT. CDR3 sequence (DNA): TGTGCCAGCAGTTTCAGGGGAGGGGACACTGAAGCTTTCTTT. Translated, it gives CASSFRGGDTEAFF.

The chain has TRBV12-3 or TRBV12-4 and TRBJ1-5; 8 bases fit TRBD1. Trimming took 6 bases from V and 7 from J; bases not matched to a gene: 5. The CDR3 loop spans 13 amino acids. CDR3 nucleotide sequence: TGTGCCAGCAGCCAGGGGGCGAACCAGCCCCAGCATTTT. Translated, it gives CASSQGANQPQHF.

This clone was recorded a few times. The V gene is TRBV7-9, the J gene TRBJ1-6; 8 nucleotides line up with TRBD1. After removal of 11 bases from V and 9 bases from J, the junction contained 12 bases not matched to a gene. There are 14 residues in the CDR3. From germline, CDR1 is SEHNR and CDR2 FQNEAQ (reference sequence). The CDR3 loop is CAAATTGVGSPLHF. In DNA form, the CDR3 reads TGTGCCGCTGCCACGACAGGGGTGGGTTCACCCCTCCACTTT.

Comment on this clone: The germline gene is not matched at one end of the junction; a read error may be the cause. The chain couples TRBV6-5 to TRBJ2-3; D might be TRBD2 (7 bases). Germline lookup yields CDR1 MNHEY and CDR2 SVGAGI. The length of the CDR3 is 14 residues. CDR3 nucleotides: TGTGCCAGCAGCGATAGGGGGGGCACTGATACGCAGTATTTT. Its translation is CASSDRGGTDTQYF.

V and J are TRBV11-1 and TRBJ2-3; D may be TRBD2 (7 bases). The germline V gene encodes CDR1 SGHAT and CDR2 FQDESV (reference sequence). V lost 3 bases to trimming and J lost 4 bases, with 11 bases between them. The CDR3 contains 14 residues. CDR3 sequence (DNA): TGTGCCAGCAGCTTGCGCGGGGGCTCAGATACGCAGTATTTT. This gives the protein CASSLRGGSDTQYF.